The 5 T cell receptor beta chains listed next were all sequenced from one sample in a study of chemoradiotherapy in HPV16-positive cancers. TCRdb's copy holds only in-frame clones and misses some; the assay was immunoSEQ multiplex PCR. The sample lists roughly 1,400 clones; roughly 86% were seen once. The sequencing here drew on tumor tissue, taken from a patient who underwent chemoradiotherapy. Receptors were obtained from a human donor with HPV-associated anogenital cancer.

V gene TRBV5-6 combines with J gene TRBJ2-7, with 9 bases identical to TRBD1. V dropped 1 base and J dropped 0; count of bases not matched to a gene: 2. The CDR3 loop spans 15 amino acids. Germline CDR1 reads SGHDT; CDR2 reads YYEEEE. CDR3 amino acids: CASSLLTGGSYEQYF. The CDR3 coding sequence is TGTGCCAGCAGCTTGCTGACAGGGGGCTCCTACGAGCAGTACTTC.

The chain has TRBV5-4 and TRBJ2-7; D is undetermined. Trimming pared 2 bases from V and 1 base from J, leaving 13 bases between. Germline CDR1 SGHNT, CDR2 YYREEE (reference sequence). The CDR3 has 15 residues. CDR3 loop: CASSFPGLTSYEQYF. The CDR3, as DNA: TGTGCCAGCAGCTTCCCAGGATTAACTTCCTACGAGCAGTACTTC.

The chain has TRBV5-1 and TRBJ2-1; 9 bases map to TRBD2. V dropped 4 bases and J dropped 5; count of bases not matched to a gene: 7. The CDR3 is 15 residues long. Germline V gives CDR1 SGHRS, CDR2 YFSETQ. In DNA form, the CDR3 reads TGCGCCAGCAGCGGGGGGACTAGCTTCCACAATGAGCAGTTCTTC. This encodes CASSGGTSFHNEQFF.

V and J are TRBV4-1 and TRBJ2-7; D might be TRBD2 (6 bases). V was shortened by 4 bases and J by 3 bases, with 10 bases between the two germline ends. Per germline, CDR1 MGHRA and CDR2 YSYEKL. This CDR3 is built from 13 residues. The CDR3 protein is CASSRGTVYEQYF. The DNA for the CDR3 is TGCGCCAGCAGCCGCGGGACGGTCTACGAGCAGTACTTC.

The J gene is TRBJ1-4, the V gene TRBV9, with 9 bases lining up with TRBD1. J gave up 8 bases and V 3 bases, and 8 bases lay outside the gene matches. The CDR3 spans 15 residues. Germline CDR1 SGDLS, CDR2 YYNGEE. The CDR3 is CASSGQGGAEEKLFF. The DNA of the CDR3 is TGTGCCAGCAGCGGACAGGGGGGGGCGGAGGAAAAACTGTTTTTT. The variable domain in full, completed from reference TRBV9 and TRBJ1-4, reads DSGVTQTPKHLITATGQRVTLRCSPRSGDLSVYWYQQSLDQGLQFLIQYYNGEERAKGNILERFSAQQFPDLHSELNLSSLELGDSALYFCASSGQGGAEEKLFFGSGTQLSVL.